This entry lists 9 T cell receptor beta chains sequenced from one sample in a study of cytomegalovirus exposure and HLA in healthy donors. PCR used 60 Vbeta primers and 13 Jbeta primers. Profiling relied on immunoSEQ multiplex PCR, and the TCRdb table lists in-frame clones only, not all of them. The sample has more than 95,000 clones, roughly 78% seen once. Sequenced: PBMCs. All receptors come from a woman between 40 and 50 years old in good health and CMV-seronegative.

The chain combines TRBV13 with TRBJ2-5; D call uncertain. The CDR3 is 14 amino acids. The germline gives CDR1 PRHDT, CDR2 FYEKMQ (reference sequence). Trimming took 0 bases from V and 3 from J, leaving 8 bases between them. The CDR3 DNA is TGTGCCAGCAGCTTAGGCCGGTCCAAAGAGACCCAGTACTTC. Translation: CASSLGRSKETQYF.

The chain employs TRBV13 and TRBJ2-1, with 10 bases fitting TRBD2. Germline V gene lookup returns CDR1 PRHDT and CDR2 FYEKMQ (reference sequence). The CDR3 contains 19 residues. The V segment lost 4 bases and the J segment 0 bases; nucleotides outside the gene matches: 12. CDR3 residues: CASSSEGRLAGGSYNEQFF. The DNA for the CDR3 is TGTGCCAGCAGCTCCGAAGGAAGACTAGCGGGTGGCTCCTACAATGAGCAGTTCTTC.

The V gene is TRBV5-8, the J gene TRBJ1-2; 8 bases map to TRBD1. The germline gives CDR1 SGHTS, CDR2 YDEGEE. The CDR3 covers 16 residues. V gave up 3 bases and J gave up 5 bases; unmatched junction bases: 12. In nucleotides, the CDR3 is TGTGCCAGCAGCTGGGGGACAGGCCCACGGGGGTATGGCTACACCTTC. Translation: CASSWGTGPRGYGYTF.

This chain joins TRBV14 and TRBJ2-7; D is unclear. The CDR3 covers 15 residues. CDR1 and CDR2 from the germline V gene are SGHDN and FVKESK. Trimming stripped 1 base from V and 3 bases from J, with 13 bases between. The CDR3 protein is CASSQGRAPLYEQYF. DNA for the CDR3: TGTGCCAGCAGCCAAGGGAGAGCCCCCCTCTACGAGCAGTACTTC.

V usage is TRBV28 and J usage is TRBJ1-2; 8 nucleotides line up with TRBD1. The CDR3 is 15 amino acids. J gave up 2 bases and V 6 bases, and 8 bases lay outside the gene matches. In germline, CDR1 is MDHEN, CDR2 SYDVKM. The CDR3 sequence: CASSSQGAKNYGYTF. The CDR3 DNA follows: TGTGCCAGCAGCTCCCAGGGGGCTAAGAACTATGGCTACACCTTC.

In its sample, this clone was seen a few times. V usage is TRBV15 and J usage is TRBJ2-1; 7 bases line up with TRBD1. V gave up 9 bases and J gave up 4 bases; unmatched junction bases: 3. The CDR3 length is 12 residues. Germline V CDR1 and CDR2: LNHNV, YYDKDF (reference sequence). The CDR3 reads CATSQGYNEQFF. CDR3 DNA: TGTGCCACGTCACAGGGGTACAATGAGCAGTTCTTC.

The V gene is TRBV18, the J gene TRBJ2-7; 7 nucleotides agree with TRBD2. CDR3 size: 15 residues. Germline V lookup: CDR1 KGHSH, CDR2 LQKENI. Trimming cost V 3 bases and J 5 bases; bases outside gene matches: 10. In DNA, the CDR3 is TGTGCCAGCTCACCCGTGCTGGGGCGGGAGCACGAGCAGTACTTC. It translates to CASSPVLGREHEQYF.

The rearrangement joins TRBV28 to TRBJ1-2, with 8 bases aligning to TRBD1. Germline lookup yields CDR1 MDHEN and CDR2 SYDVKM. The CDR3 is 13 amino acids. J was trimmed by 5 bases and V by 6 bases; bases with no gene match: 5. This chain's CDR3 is CASRGQALYGYTF. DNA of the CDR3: TGTGCCAGCAGGGGACAGGCTTTGTATGGCTACACCTTC.

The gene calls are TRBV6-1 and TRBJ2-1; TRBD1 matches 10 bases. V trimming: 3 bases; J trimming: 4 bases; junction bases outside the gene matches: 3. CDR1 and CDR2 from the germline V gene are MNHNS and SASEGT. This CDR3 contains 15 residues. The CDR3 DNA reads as TGTGCCAGCAGTGACCTGGACAGGGGGTACAATGAGCAGTTCTTC. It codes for CASSDLDRGYNEQFF.